The T cell receptor (beta chain) described here comes from a study of shared T cell receptors in the human thymus. Trimming took off 4 bases at V and 3 bases at J, with 11 bases between the two ends. The CDR3 is 13 amino acids. Per germline, CDR1 SGHTS and CDR2 YDEGEE. The protocol was immunoSEQ multiplex PCR, while the TCRdb copy is restricted to in-frame clones and leaves out a portion. The data show some 660,000 clones, about 89% seen once. Separately, the same data were catalogued under a study of human thymus T cells.

The receptor was derived from a boy younger than two with a congenital heart defect. The genes are TRBV5-8 and TRBJ2-7; D remains ambiguous. The sample comprised thymocytes. This CDR3 reads CASSPPHIYEQYF. CDR3 sequence (DNA): TGTGCCAGCAGCCCCCCCCACATCTACGAGCAGTACTTC. Full variable domain (missing parts from reference TRBV5-8 and TRBJ2-7): EAGVTQSPTHLIKTRGQQATLRCSPISGHTSVYWYQQALGLGLQFLLWYDEGEERNRGNFPPRFSGRQFPNYSSELNVNALELEDSALYLCASSPPHIYEQYFGPGTRLTVT.